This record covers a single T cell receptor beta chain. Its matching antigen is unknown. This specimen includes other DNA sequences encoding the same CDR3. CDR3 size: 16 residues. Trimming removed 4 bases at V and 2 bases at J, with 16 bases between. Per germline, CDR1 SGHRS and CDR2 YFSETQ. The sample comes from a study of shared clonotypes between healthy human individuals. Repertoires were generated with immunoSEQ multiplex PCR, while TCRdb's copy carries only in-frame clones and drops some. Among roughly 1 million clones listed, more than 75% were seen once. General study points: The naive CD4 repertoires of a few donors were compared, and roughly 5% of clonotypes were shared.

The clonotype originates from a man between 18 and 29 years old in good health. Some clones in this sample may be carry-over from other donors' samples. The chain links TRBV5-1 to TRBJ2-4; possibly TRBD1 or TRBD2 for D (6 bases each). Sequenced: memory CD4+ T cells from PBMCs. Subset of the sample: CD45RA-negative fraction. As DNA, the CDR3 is TGCGCCAGCAGCCCGGAAGGGGGGCTGTCCAAAAACATTCAGTACTTC. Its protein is CASSPEGGLSKNIQYF.